This entry describes one TCR beta chain. Its antigen remains undetermined. Per-base quality was not reported, and no clone a single base away is much larger than it. Donors were healthy HIV-negative adults with no recently reported acute infections or vaccinations. Every donor was a Caucasian adult living in Nashville, Tennessee, USA. CD4+ T cells were enriched through magnetic negative selection, after which naive cells were positively selected on CD45RA and the remaining negative fraction served as the memory subset. Blood was collected by leukapheresis, and PBMCs were isolated by Ficoll-Histopaque density gradient centrifugation and then cryopreserved in liquid nitrogen vapor phase. Analytical flow cytometry was used to check the purity and quantity of each magnetically sorted T cell population. Genomic DNA was isolated from each sorted fraction and quantified by UV absorbance on a Nanodrop 2000c.

This specimen belongs to a study of shared clonotypes between healthy human individuals (TCRdb year 2020). Background for the entire study: Three men and two women, aged 18 to 49 years, made up the cohort. To increase sequencing depth and limit assay-specific biases, different laboratories used diverse techniques to prepare libraries and sequence TCR repertoires. For each donor, CD4 naive and CD4 memory were each run on three plates, CD8 naive on two plates, and CD8 memory on one plate. Each donor's leukapheresis produced roughly between roughly 0.94 and 9.5 billion PBMCs. The study deeply sequenced blood TCR repertoires of about 5 healthy adults to estimate repertoire size and the extent of clonotype sharing between individuals.

TCR CDR3 regions were amplified from genomic DNA by multiplex PCR using the deep immunoSEQ assay. Extracted genomic DNA from each cell subset was spread evenly across all wells of several immunoSEQ 96-well plates, with each plate serving as a replicate. For sorted subsets, each replicate PCR was loaded with around 200 ng genomic DNA, equivalent to 25,000 to 35,000 T cell genomes. Purified libraries were quantified with a Qubit 3.0 fluorometer, sized on a Bioanalyzer 2100, and re-quantified with the KAPA Library Quantification kit. Each immunoSEQ 96-well plate was sequenced on its own single-read 150-cycle Illumina NextSeq 550 flow cell. The authors processed their data as follows. Because the immunoSEQ output held only junctional sequences and lacked quality scores, the filtering could not match the filtering applied to full-length reads. Sequences were annotated with PyIR, a Python wrapper for IgBLAST v1.9, and V/J genes and CDR3 were assigned using IMGT germline references. Reads were removed for weak V/J assignments (E-value above 1e-6), missing CDR3, stop codons, out-of-frame junctions, or ambiguous translated residues. V3J clonotypes were defined by identical inferred V gene, J gene, and CDR3 amino acid sequence. Percentage overlap between repertoires was calculated by dividing the number of shared unique clonotypes by the size of the smaller repertoire. RTK rarefaction, the Chao1 estimator, and Recon v2.1 estimates of unobserved clonotypes were used to assess repertoire richness. OLGA was used to compute generation probabilities for all TCRbeta clonotypes that the gDNA method yielded from a few donors. The table was pulled from immuneACCESS by TCRdb, which kept in-frame rearrangements only. Such tables lose some clones; where checked, under half of the loss comes from unresolved V genes, and the rest has no known cause. D and trimming were read from the DNA, whereas the V and J calls and clone size are those reported in that table. A total of roughly 1 million clones appear in this sample, more than 60% of them only once. Of the sample, roughly 1.5% is held by the ten largest clones.

General conclusions and limits of the study: Incomplete sequencing was indicated by rarefaction of sorted-subset datasets, despite the large sequencing depth. Higher generation probabilities were observed for clonotypes shared by all four sorted-subset donors than for non-shared clonotypes. Sampling was restricted to blood, and TCR repertoires in tissues likely differ from the TCR repertoires found in blood. About 5% of naive CD4, approximately 3.7% of naive CD8, approximately 2.2% of memory CD4, and about 0.4% of memory CD8 clonotypes were shared across a few donors. Naive subsets generally had larger estimated clonotype richness than memory subsets did. Pairwise subsampling led to the expectation that sequencing depth would affect the degree of clonotype sharing among donors. The small number of donors limited the genetic and exposure-history diversity represented.

This sequence was found in a man between 18 and 35 years old in good health. The specimen sequenced was memory CD4+ T cells sorted from blood. According to the study, the label for this sample's cell subset or site signals: CD45RA-negative fraction.

The DNA sequence follows: TGCGCCAGCAGCTTGGGGACAGAATCCGGAAACACCATATATTTT. This codes for CASSLGTESGNTIYF. The chain couples TRBV5-1 to TRBJ1-3, and the D gene may be TRBD1, 6 bases matching. The CDR3, from cysteine to phenylalanine, totals 15 residues. This entry keeps only the CDR3 DNA: 45 bases, framed from base 1. Trimming takes 0 bases from V and 4 bases from J, and the germline ends sit 11 bases apart. The germline V gene specifies SGHRS as CDR1 and YFSETQ as CDR2.